This T cell receptor beta chain derives from a study of beta chain features in type 1 diabetes. Background on the study: On cell yields, gender and age, patients and healthy donors were similar. Sorted cell examination encompassed approximately 110 million cells across all samples. Findings of the study overall: PCR might favor shorter templates, but any such skew would affect patients and controls equally.

Comments on this clone: The antigen is unknown.

This CDR3 spans 15 amino acids. V dropped 4 bases and J dropped 4 bases, with 13 bases sitting between them. Germline CDR1 is MGHRA and CDR2 is YSYEKL. Sequenced material consisted of expressed TCRB transcripts (all of the isolated RNA was reverse transcribed). Profiling relied on immunoSEQ multiplex PCR, and the TCRdb table lists in-frame clones only, not all of them. The repertoire includes hundreds of thousands of clones, around 16% of them detected once, and about 0.093% sits in the top ten. This chain uses TRBV4-1 with TRBJ2-2, with TRBD2 as a possible D gene (6 bases). The sequenced sample consisted of naive CD4+ T cells from blood. The receptor's source is a man aged 18 to 30 in good health. The CDR3 nucleotides are TGCGCCAGCAGCCTCCCGACTAGAGGCACCGGGGAGCTGTTTTTT. Protein product: CASSLPTRGTGELFF.